This note documents a single T cell receptor beta chain sequence. The antigen remains undetermined. This sample stems from a study of T-cell reconstitution after alpha-beta-depleted transplantation in children. General study points: A year post-transplant, T-cell counts and diversity derived mostly from newly produced T cells. Reported findings indicate that, about two months after transplant, alpha-beta T cells came from several hundred expanded clones, which were derived from non-depleted graft cells. Some patients' high day-60 TCRbeta diversity was attributed to recipient cells surviving conditioning.

Unique molecular identifiers were incorporated when the TCRbeta library was constructed. One entry per CDR3 protein, called by TCRdb with MiXCR from the PCR reads. The sample consists of some 450,000 distinct CDR3 sequences, roughly two fifths of them appearing once. The sequence was obtained from a girl aged 2-9 years with aplastic anemia, due to receive a stem cell transplant. Material: PBMCs, obtained before TCRalphabeta/CD19-depleted stem cell transplant.

The CDR3 sequence: CATSAWAAGEYETQYF. CDR3 bases: TGTGCCACCAGCGCCTGGGCAGCGGGAGAATATGAGACCCAGTACTTC. The V and J genes are TRBV15 and TRBJ2-5; 8 bases are a match to TRBD2. CDR3 size: 16 residues. J was trimmed by 5 bases and V by 5 bases; bases with no gene match: 13. The germline V gene encodes CDR1 LNHNV and CDR2 YYDKDF (reference sequence). Looking up the rest from reference TRBV15 and TRBJ2-5 gives the full variable domain: DAMVIQNPRYQVTQFGKPVTLSCSQTLNHNVMYWYQQKSSQAPKLLFHYYDKDFNNEADTPDNFQSRRPNTSFCFLDIRSPGLGDTAMYLCATSAWAAGEYETQYFGPGTRLLVL.